The rows below give T cell receptor beta chains drawn from one sample of a study of T-cell reconstitution after alpha-beta-depleted transplantation in children. Using its own MiXCR run on the PCR reads, TCRdb lists one record per CDR3 protein. The table lists a few hundred thousand distinct CDR3 sequences, under 15% of them singletons. The input for sequencing was PBMCs, mostly from graft donor cells, taken 360 days after TCRalphabeta/CD19-depleted stem cell transplant. The receptors were gathered from a male patient younger than 18 who had a stem cell transplant for acute myeloid leukemia, so the T cells may come from the graft donor. Each CDR3 is given with its conserved first and last residue. The order of the fields is J gene, clone size, D gene, V gene, CDR3 DNA, CDR3 protein. A D gene is named only where the DNA matches it firmly. Only some rows state a clone size, as once, few, many or a class for expanded clones.

j_gene: TRBJ2-3; abundance: few; d_gene: TRBD2; v_gene: TRBV6-5; CDR3nt: TGTGCCAGCAGTTACGGGGGACTAGATTTCACAGATACGCAGTATTTT; CDR3aa: CASSYGGLDFTDTQYF
j_gene: TRBJ1-4; abundance: NA; d_gene: TRBD1; v_gene: TRBV7-4; CDR3nt: TGTGCCTCCAGCCAGGATGTTCCTCCTTCCGACAGGGGAGAGGGAAAACTGTTTTTT; CDR3aa: CASSQDVPPSDRGEGKLFF
j_gene: TRBJ2-3; abundance: NA; d_gene: TRBD2; v_gene: TRBV10-3; CDR3nt: TGTGCCATCAGGAGGGGTCGGGTAGCGGGGGGGCCTTGGTATTTT; CDR3aa: CAIRRGRVAGGPWYF
j_gene: TRBJ2-7; abundance: NA; d_gene: NA; v_gene: TRBV29-1; CDR3nt: TGCAGCGTTGAGAGCGATTTCTCCTACGAGCAGTACTTC; CDR3aa: CSVESDFSYEQYF
j_gene: TRBJ2-7; abundance: NA; d_gene: NA; v_gene: TRBV12-3/TRBV12-4; CDR3nt: TGTGCCAGCAGTTTAGAGCGCCGAAAGGGGCTCGGAAACTACGAGCAGTACTTC; CDR3aa: CASSLERRKGLGNYEQYF
j_gene: TRBJ2-3; abundance: NA; d_gene: NA; v_gene: TRBV9; CDR3nt: TGTGCCAGCAGCGTAGGTCAGGAGATCCGCACAGATACGCAGTATTTT; CDR3aa: CASSVGQEIRTDTQYF
j_gene: TRBJ2-1; abundance: NA; d_gene: NA; v_gene: TRBV28; CDR3nt: TGTGCCAGCGGATGGGAGCAGTTCTTC; CDR3aa: CASGWEQFF
j_gene: TRBJ2-7; abundance: many; d_gene: NA; v_gene: TRBV29-1; CDR3nt: TGCAGCGTCGACTCCGGCGAGCAGTACTTC; CDR3aa: CSVDSGEQYF
j_gene: TRBJ1-2; abundance: NA; d_gene: TRBD1; v_gene: TRBV10-3; CDR3nt: TGTGCCGTTGACAGGGGAAATCGTGGCTACACCTTC; CDR3aa: CAVDRGNRGYTF
j_gene: TRBJ2-1; abundance: NA; d_gene: NA; v_gene: TRBV4-2; CDR3nt: TGTGCCAGCAGCCCCCGCCCGGGGTACAATGAGCAGTTCTTC; CDR3aa: CASSPRPGYNEQFF
j_gene: TRBJ2-1; abundance: NA; d_gene: NA; v_gene: TRBV11-2; CDR3nt: TGTGCCAGCAGCCCCTCGGTAGGGAGGAGCGAGCAGTTCTTC; CDR3aa: CASSPSVGRSEQFF
j_gene: TRBJ2-4; abundance: few; d_gene: NA; v_gene: TRBV6-1; CDR3nt: TGTGCCAGCAGACCGGGACTCAGGAACCTAGCAGTGGCCAAAAACATTCAGTACTTC; CDR3aa: CASRPGLRNLAVAKNIQYF
j_gene: TRBJ1-1; abundance: NA; d_gene: TRBD1; v_gene: TRBV28; CDR3nt: TGTGCCAGCAGTCCAAGACAGGGACTGTTCACTGAAGCTTTCTTT; CDR3aa: CASSPRQGLFTEAFF
j_gene: TRBJ2-5; abundance: NA; d_gene: TRBD1; v_gene: TRBV28; CDR3nt: TGTGCCACCCAAGTGGGTTGGATGGGTTGGACAGGGGGAGAGACCCAGTACTTC; CDR3aa: CATQVGWMGWTGGETQYF
j_gene: TRBJ1-1; abundance: few; d_gene: NA; v_gene: TRBV7-3; CDR3nt: TGTGCCAGCAGCTTAACCGCCTCTCGGAACACTGAAGCTTTCTTT; CDR3aa: CASSLTASRNTEAFF
j_gene: TRBJ2-7; abundance: few; d_gene: NA; v_gene: TRBV28; CDR3nt: TGTGCCGGAATGGGGGCCGGGGTTTACGAGCAGTACTTC; CDR3aa: CAGMGAGVYEQYF
j_gene: TRBJ2-2; abundance: NA; d_gene: TRBD1; v_gene: TRBV5-1; CDR3nt: TGCGCCAGCAGCCCCCGGACAGGGGGCGCGTCCGGGGAGCTGTTTTTT; CDR3aa: CASSPRTGGASGELFF
j_gene: TRBJ2-5; abundance: NA; d_gene: TRBD2; v_gene: TRBV5-1; CDR3nt: TGCGCCAGCAGCTGGGGGGAGGGGTCAGAGACCCAGTACTTC; CDR3aa: CASSWGEGSETQYF
j_gene: TRBJ1-1; abundance: NA; d_gene: NA; v_gene: TRBV6-2/TRBV6-3; CDR3nt: TGTGCCAGCAGTTTCGCAATCAGACGTACTGAAGCTTTCTTT; CDR3aa: CASSFAIRRTEAFF
j_gene: TRBJ2-6; abundance: few; d_gene: NA; v_gene: TRBV25-1; CDR3nt: TGTGCCAGCAGTCCATTTGCAGGCCCTGGGGCCAACGTCCTGACTTTC; CDR3aa: CASSPFAGPGANVLTF
j_gene: TRBJ2-3; abundance: NA; d_gene: NA; v_gene: TRBV6-1; CDR3nt: TGTGCCAGCAGGGAGACACCGTTGACTGCCCGGGTGTATTTT; CDR3aa: CASRETPLTARVYF
j_gene: TRBJ2-5; abundance: few; d_gene: TRBD2; v_gene: TRBV29-1; CDR3nt: TGCAGCGTTGGTAGCGGGAGTAGAGAGACCCAGTACTTC; CDR3aa: CSVGSGSRETQYF
j_gene: TRBJ2-1; abundance: few; d_gene: NA; v_gene: TRBV5-1; CDR3nt: TGCGCCAGCAGCTTGACCGGGACCAACTACAATGAGCAGTTCTTC; CDR3aa: CASSLTGTNYNEQFF
j_gene: TRBJ2-3; abundance: many; d_gene: NA; v_gene: TRBV4-3; CDR3nt: TGCGCCAGCAGCCAAGGCCCTTTTAGCACAGATACGCAGTATTTT; CDR3aa: CASSQGPFSTDTQYF
j_gene: TRBJ2-1; abundance: few; d_gene: NA; v_gene: TRBV28; CDR3nt: TGTGCCAGCCTCAGCGGATACTCCTACAATGAGCAGTTCTTC; CDR3aa: CASLSGYSYNEQFF
j_gene: TRBJ2-4; abundance: few; d_gene: NA; v_gene: TRBV7-2; CDR3nt: TGTGCCAGCACCTGGGGCGGTACCAGGGGCATTCAGTACTTC; CDR3aa: CASTWGGTRGIQYF
j_gene: TRBJ2-3; abundance: NA; d_gene: TRBD2; v_gene: TRBV5-5; CDR3nt: TGTGCCAGCAGCTTGAGGGCGGGAGGATTGTTAGATACGCAGTATTTT; CDR3aa: CASSLRAGGLLDTQYF
j_gene: TRBJ2-7; abundance: few; d_gene: TRBD2; v_gene: TRBV5-1; CDR3nt: TGCGCCAGCAGCTTGGGACTAGCGGGAGCCCAGAATTCCTACGAGCAGTACTTC; CDR3aa: CASSLGLAGAQNSYEQYF
j_gene: TRBJ2-5; abundance: NA; d_gene: NA; v_gene: TRBV15; CDR3nt: TGTGCCACCAGCAGAGCAAAAGAGACCCAGTACTTC; CDR3aa: CATSRAKETQYF
j_gene: TRBJ2-3; abundance: many; d_gene: NA; v_gene: TRBV5-1; CDR3nt: TGCGCCAGCGGCGTACCAAGCACAGATACGCAGTATTTT; CDR3aa: CASGVPSTDTQYF
j_gene: TRBJ2-3; abundance: NA; d_gene: TRBD1; v_gene: TRBV28; CDR3nt: TGTGCCAGCAGTCCCTATGTGACAGGGGTTGATTATTTT; CDR3aa: CASSPYVTGVDYF
j_gene: TRBJ2-4; abundance: NA; d_gene: TRBD2; v_gene: TRBV7-8; CDR3nt: TGTGCCAGCAGCTGGGACGGGGCGGGAGTTGACAAAAACATTCAGTACTTC; CDR3aa: CASSWDGAGVDKNIQYF